What follows is one T cell receptor (beta chain) and its context. Trimming removed 6 bases from V and 6 bases from J; junction bases left unmatched: 12. The CDR3 runs to 16 residues. CDR1 is SEHNR and CDR2 is FQNEAQ in the germline V gene (reference sequence). This sample was taken from a study of shared clonotypes between healthy human individuals. Each PCR replicate from the sorted subsets contained 150 to 250 ng DNA, which is some 31,000 T cell genomes. Produced via immunoSEQ multiplex PCR; TCRdb's table is partial and in-frame only. The repertoire holds about 2 million clones, with roughly 94% as singletons.

The chain recombines TRBV7-9 with TRBJ2-7, with 12 bases lining up with TRBD2. The sequencing input was naive CD4+ T cells sorted from blood. As for subset: CD45RA+ positively selected. The TCR sequence derives from a man in his late teens or twenties in good health. The CDR3 reads CASRQSGSSGRAEQYF. The CDR3 coding sequence is TGTGCCAGCAGGCAAAGCGGATCTAGCGGGAGGGCCGAGCAGTACTTC.